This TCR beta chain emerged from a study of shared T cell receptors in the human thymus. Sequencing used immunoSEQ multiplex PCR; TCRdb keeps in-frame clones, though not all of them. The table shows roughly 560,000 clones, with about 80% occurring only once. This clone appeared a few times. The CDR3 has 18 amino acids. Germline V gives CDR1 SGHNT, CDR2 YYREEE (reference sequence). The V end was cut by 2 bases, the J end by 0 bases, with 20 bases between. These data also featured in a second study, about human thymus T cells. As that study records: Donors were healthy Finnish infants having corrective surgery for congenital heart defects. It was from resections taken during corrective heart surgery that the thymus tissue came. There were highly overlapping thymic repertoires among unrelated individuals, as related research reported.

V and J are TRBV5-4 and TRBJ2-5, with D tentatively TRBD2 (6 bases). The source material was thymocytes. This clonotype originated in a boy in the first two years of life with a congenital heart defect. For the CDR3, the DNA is TGTGCCAGCAGCTTCTCCGGGCTTAGCGGACTGTACCAAGAGACCCAGTACTTC. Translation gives CASSFSGLSGLYQETQYF.